This T cell receptor (beta chain) was sequenced during a study of control samples from healthy donors and cancer patients. The germline V gene encodes CDR1 MGHDK and CDR2 SYGVNS. The CDR3 consists of 13 residues. Deletions cut 3 bases from V and 3 bases from J, with 6 bases between. Libraries were prepared by immunoSEQ multiplex PCR; TCRdb keeps only in-frame clonotypes and omits some of them. The table shows 150,000 or so clones, with roughly 92% occurring only once. The chain uses TRBV25-1 and TRBJ2-1; D is undetermined. The TCR sequence derives from a man younger than 35 in good health. The sample was blood. This CDR3 reads CASSDRNYNEQFF. CDR3 bases: TGTGCCAGCAGTGATCGGAACTACAATGAGCAGTTCTTC.